This T cell receptor beta chain emerged from a study of T cells in Graves' hyperthyroidism and ophthalmopathy. This CDR3 has 13 amino acids. The V end lost 10 bases, the J end lost 3 bases, and 15 bases lay between the germline ends. CDR1 and CDR2 (germline): LNHNV, YYDKDF (reference sequence). It was RNA transcripts that yielded the amplified TCR beta CDR3 regions. The TCR CDR3 was amplified in a first-round RT-PCR using the HTBI primer set. MiXCR, run by TCRdb on the multiplex PCR reads, gives a single entry per CDR3 protein. The sample lists about 380,000 distinct CDR3 sequences; around 18% were seen once. Ophthalmopathy cases scored 3 or more on the Clinical Activity Score and 4 or more on NOSPECS grade, with duration below 3 months. Fresh peripheral blood, approximately 10 ml, yielded the PBMCs.

The specimen sequenced was blood. This chain joins TRBV15 and TRBJ1-1; D is undetermined. This TCR was recovered from a man aged 18 to 29 with Graves' ophthalmopathy. CDR3 in DNA: TGTGCCATCCAAAAAGAGGGCTACACTGAAGCTTTCTTT. Translating gives CAIQKEGYTEAFF.